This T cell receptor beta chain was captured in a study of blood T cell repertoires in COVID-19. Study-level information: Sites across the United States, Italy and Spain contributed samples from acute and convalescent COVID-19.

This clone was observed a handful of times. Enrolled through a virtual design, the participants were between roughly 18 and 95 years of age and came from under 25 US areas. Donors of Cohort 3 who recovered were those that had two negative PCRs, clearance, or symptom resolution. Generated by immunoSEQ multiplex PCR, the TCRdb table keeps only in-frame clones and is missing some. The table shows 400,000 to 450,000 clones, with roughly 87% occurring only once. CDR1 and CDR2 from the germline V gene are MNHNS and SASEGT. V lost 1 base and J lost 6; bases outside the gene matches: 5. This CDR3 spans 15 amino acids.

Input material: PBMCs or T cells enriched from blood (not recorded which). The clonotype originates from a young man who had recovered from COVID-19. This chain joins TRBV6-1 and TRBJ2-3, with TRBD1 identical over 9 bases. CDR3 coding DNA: TGTGCCAGCAGTGAAGTCACAGGGGGCGCGGATACGCAGTATTTT. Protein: CASSEVTGGADTQYF.